These T cell receptor beta chains were read from a single sample in a study of blood T cell repertoires in COVID-19. Sequenced by immunoSEQ multiplex PCR; TCRdb stores in-frame clones only, minus some. The sample contains about 160,000 clones, over 70% of which appear only once. Sequenced sample: peripheral blood. The receptors originated from a man aged 65-85 years with acute or convalescent COVID-19. CDR3s include the opening cysteine and the closing phenylalanine or tryptophan. Fields, in order: J gene, clone size, V gene, D gene, CDR3 length, CDR3 DNA, CDR3 protein. A D gene is named only where the DNA matches it firmly. Clone size, where shown, is once, few, many, or a class for clones that have expanded.

TRBJ2-5 NA TRBV3-1/TRBV3-2 NA 14 TGTGCCAGCAGCCTCACCCAGACACCGGAGACCCAGTACTTC CASSLTQTPETQYF
TRBJ1-2 NA TRBV7-3 NA 15 TGTGCCAGCAGCTCCTCCCGGGTAGCCTTCTATGGCTACACCTTC CASSSSRVAFYGYTF
TRBJ2-1 NA TRBV27 NA 15 TGTGCCAGCAGTTCCCACGGAGACTTCTACAATGAGCAGTTCTTC CASSSHGDFYNEQFF
TRBJ2-3 few TRBV3-1/TRBV3-2 TRBD1 17 TGTGCCAGCAGCGAAGCCCCGGACAGGGTAAAGGCAGATACGCAGTATTTT CASSEAPDRVKADTQYF
TRBJ2-7 NA TRBV10-3 TRBD1 13 TGTGCCATCAGGGGACAGGGAGGTTACGAGCAGTACTTC CAIRGQGGYEQYF
TRBJ2-7 NA TRBV6-6 NA 13 TGTGCCAGCAGTCCCACCCGGTTGTACGAGCAGTACTTC CASSPTRLYEQYF
TRBJ2-7 few TRBV7-6 TRBD1 16 TGTGCCAGCAGCTCTCGACCCGGGACAGGGGCCTACGAGCAGTACTTC CASSSRPGTGAYEQYF
TRBJ1-5 once TRBV27 NA 13 TGTGCCAGCAGTACTTCAGGTTATCAGCCCCAGCATTTT CASSTSGYQPQHF
TRBJ1-1 few TRBV10-1 NA 14 TGCGCCAGCAGTGGGCTCGGGAGGAACACTGAAGCTTTCTTT CASSGLGRNTEAFF
TRBJ2-1 NA TRBV12-3/TRBV12-4 NA 12 TGTGCCAGCAGTTCCGGTGTGAATGAGCAGTTCTTC CASSSGVNEQFF
TRBJ2-1 NA TRBV28 NA 16 TGTGCCAGCAGCCCTCCGGGGGGCGGACTTTACAATGAGCAGTTCTTC CASSPPGGGLYNEQFF
TRBJ1-2 NA TRBV9 NA 15 TGTGCCAGCAGCGGGGCAGCCCAGAACCCTTATGGCTACACCTTC CASSGAAQNPYGYTF
TRBJ1-1 NA TRBV4-2 TRBD1 15 TGTGCCAGCAGCCAAAAACAGGGGGCTCTCGCTGAAGCTTTCTTT CASSQKQGALAEAFF
TRBJ2-1 NA TRBV6-4 NA 15 TGTGCCAGCAGTGTTTCTTGGACAGATTACAATGAGCAGTTCTTC CASSVSWTDYNEQFF
TRBJ2-5 NA TRBV18 TRBD1 15 TGTGCCAGCTCACCGGGACAGGGGGCTTGGGAGACCCAGTACTTC CASSPGQGAWETQYF
TRBJ1-4 once TRBV7-6 TRBD1 16 TGTGCCAGCAGCTTAGCGCCGAGACAGGGGAGTGAAAAACTGTTTTTT CASSLAPRQGSEKLFF
TRBJ1-2 NA TRBV6-5 NA 14 TGTGCCAGCAGTTACCTGACAGATAACTATGGCTACACCTTC CASSYLTDNYGYTF
TRBJ1-2 NA TRBV11-2 NA 12 TGTGCCAGCAGCGAACAGGGACCTCCCCACACCTTC CASSEQGPPHTF
TRBJ1-5 NA TRBV15 NA 14 TGTGCCACCAGCAGACAGGATAGCAATCAGCCCCAGCATTTT CATSRQDSNQPQHF
TRBJ1-4 NA TRBV2 TRBD1 13 TGTGCCCGGCAGGGGGAGTCTAATGAAAAACTGTTTTTT CARQGESNEKLFF
TRBJ1-5 few TRBV10-1 TRBD1 15 TGCGCCAGCAGCAGTTCCACAGGGGGCGATCAGCCCCAGCATTTT CASSSSTGGDQPQHF
TRBJ1-5 NA TRBV7-8 NA 19 TGTGCCAGCACCTTACGGGCGGCGGGAGACCACTTGGTTAGTCAGCCCCAGCATTTT CASTLRAAGDHLVSQPQHF
TRBJ2-2 NA TRBV19 TRBD1 17 TGTGCCAGTAGTATAAATTGGGGACAGGTGGACACCGGGGAGCTGTTTTTT CASSINWGQVDTGELFF
TRBJ1-2 NA TRBV12-3/TRBV12-4 NA 13 TGTGCCACCCGAGGCGCAGAGAAGTATGGCTACACCTTC CATRGAEKYGYTF
TRBJ2-4 NA TRBV21-1 NA 16 TGTGCCAGCAGCAAAAAGCCCAAGTTAGCCAAAAACATTCAGTACTTC CASSKKPKLAKNIQYF
TRBJ1-6 few TRBV19 TRBD1 15 TGTGCCAGTAGCCTTGCGACAGGGCTTCGCTCACCCCTCCACTTT CASSLATGLRSPLHF
TRBJ1-1 NA TRBV27 NA 13 TGTGCCAGCAGTCGATACCGGGACACTGAAGCTTTCTTT CASSRYRDTEAFF
TRBJ2-2 NA TRBV7-2 TRBD2 16 TGTGCCAGCAGCTTAGTCGGGACTAGCGGCACCGGGGAGCTGTTTTTT CASSLVGTSGTGELFF
TRBJ1-3 NA TRBV19 NA 15 TGTGCCAGTAGTATCGTGGGAGTTATTGGAAACACCATATATTTT CASSIVGVIGNTIYF
TRBJ2-5 NA TRBV5-1 TRBD2 15 TGCGCCAGCCGGGCCGCCGCTAGCGGGGGTGAAACCCAGTACTTC CASRAAASGGETQYF
TRBJ1-2 NA TRBV12-3/TRBV12-4 NA 13 TGTGCCAGCAGTTTAGCGGCAGGGAATGGCTACACCTTC CASSLAAGNGYTF
TRBJ2-5 NA TRBV24-1 NA 15 TGTGCCACCAGTGATTTGCAGCGGAACCAAGAGACCCAGTACTTC CATSDLQRNQETQYF
TRBJ1-5 NA TRBV10-3 TRBD1 14 TGTGCCATCAGTGCAGGGACAGGGGCTCAGCCCCAGCATTTT CAISAGTGAQPQHF
TRBJ2-1 NA TRBV19 NA 13 TGTGCCAGTAGTAGGTGGGGGGTGAATGAGCAGTTCTTC CASSRWGVNEQFF
TRBJ1-1 few TRBV7-9 NA 16 TGTGCCAGCAGCTTAGGCGTAGGGGCGAAGGGCACTGAAGCTTTCTTT CASSLGVGAKGTEAFF
TRBJ2-3 NA TRBV5-8 TRBD2 13 TGTGCCAGCGGGAGGGTAGTCACAGATACGCAGTATTTT CASGRVVTDTQYF
TRBJ2-2 NA TRBV5-1 TRBD2 16 TGCGCCAGCAGCTTGACTCCTGACGGGGGGACCGGGGAGCTGTTTTTT CASSLTPDGGTGELFF
TRBJ1-1 NA TRBV5-1 TRBD1 15 TGCGCCAGCAGCCGACAGGGGACCCTGAACACTGAAGCTTTCTTT CASSRQGTLNTEAFF
TRBJ2-2 NA TRBV21-1 NA 17 TGTGCCAGCCGGTGGTCTAACAGGGGGTCGAACACCGGGGAGCTGTTTTTT CASRWSNRGSNTGELFF
TRBJ2-2 NA TRBV19 TRBD2 14 TGTGCCAGTAGTTGGGAGGGCAACACCGGGGAGCTGTTTTTT CASSWEGNTGELFF
TRBJ2-7 NA TRBV3-1/TRBV3-2 TRBD2 16 TGTGCCAGCAGCCAAGCGGGACTAGCGGGGCAGTACGAGCAGTACTTC CASSQAGLAGQYEQYF
TRBJ2-1 NA TRBV7-8 TRBD1 13 TGTGCCAGCAGCCCTTCTTCGACAGGGGAGCAGTTCTTC CASSPSSTGEQFF
TRBJ2-1 many TRBV5-4 TRBD2 15 TGTGCCAGCAGCTACACTAGCGGGAGGTACAATGAGCAGTTCTTC CASSYTSGRYNEQFF
TRBJ2-7 NA TRBV6-5 NA 16 TGTGCCAGCAGTTACTCATTTTCAGGGGGGACCTACGAGCAGTACTTC CASSYSFSGGTYEQYF
TRBJ2-5 once TRBV2 TRBD1 15 TGTGCCAGCAGTCAAACTCGGACAGGCCAAGAGACCCAGTACTTC CASSQTRTGQETQYF
TRBJ2-3 once TRBV19 TRBD1 15 TGTGCCAGTAGTCGGACAGGGGGATACACAGATACGCAGTATTTT CASSRTGGYTDTQYF
TRBJ1-2 many TRBV7-9 TRBD1 15 TGTGCCAGCAGCCACCGGGACAGGGGCCCTGATGGCTACACCTTC CASSHRDRGPDGYTF
TRBJ2-1 NA TRBV11-2 NA 17 TGTGCCAGCCTTTTTAGGGGGGGGTCGAGCTCCTACAATGAGCAGTTCTTC CASLFRGGSSSYNEQFF
TRBJ2-7 NA TRBV5-4 TRBD1 15 TGTGCCAGCAGCTTTGGGACAGCTAGCTCCTACGAGCAGTACTTC CASSFGTASSYEQYF
TRBJ1-3 NA TRBV5-8 TRBD1 14 TGTGCCAGCAGCTTGAGGGGGCCTGGAAACACCATATATTTT CASSLRGPGNTIYF
TRBJ2-4 NA TRBV25-1 TRBD2 14 TGTGCCAGCAGTGAACCAGCGGGGGAAAACATTCAGTACTTC CASSEPAGENIQYF
TRBJ2-2 NA TRBV6-5 TRBD2 14 TGTGCCAGCAGTTACGGGCGGGGGTTGGGGGAGCTGTTTTTT CASSYGRGLGELFF
TRBJ2-3 NA TRBV6-5 NA 14 TGTGCCAGCAGGCCACAGGGAGGCACAGATACGCAGTATTTT CASRPQGGTDTQYF
TRBJ2-2 NA TRBV6-2/TRBV6-3 NA 13 TGTGCCAGCAGTTTGAGGAGCACCGGGGAGCTGTTTTTT CASSLRSTGELFF
TRBJ1-5 NA TRBV11-3 TRBD1 17 TGTGCCAGCAGCCAAGACAGGGGACGAGGAGGCAATCAGCCCCAGCATTTT CASSQDRGRGGNQPQHF
TRBJ2-3 NA TRBV18 NA 18 TGTGCCAGCTCACCACCTATAGGGGGAGCCAATACCACAGATACGCAGTATTTT CASSPPIGGANTTDTQYF
TRBJ1-1 few TRBV4-1 NA 16 TGCGCCAGCAGCCAACTCGTTGGACAGCAGAACACTGAAGCTTTCTTT CASSQLVGQQNTEAFF